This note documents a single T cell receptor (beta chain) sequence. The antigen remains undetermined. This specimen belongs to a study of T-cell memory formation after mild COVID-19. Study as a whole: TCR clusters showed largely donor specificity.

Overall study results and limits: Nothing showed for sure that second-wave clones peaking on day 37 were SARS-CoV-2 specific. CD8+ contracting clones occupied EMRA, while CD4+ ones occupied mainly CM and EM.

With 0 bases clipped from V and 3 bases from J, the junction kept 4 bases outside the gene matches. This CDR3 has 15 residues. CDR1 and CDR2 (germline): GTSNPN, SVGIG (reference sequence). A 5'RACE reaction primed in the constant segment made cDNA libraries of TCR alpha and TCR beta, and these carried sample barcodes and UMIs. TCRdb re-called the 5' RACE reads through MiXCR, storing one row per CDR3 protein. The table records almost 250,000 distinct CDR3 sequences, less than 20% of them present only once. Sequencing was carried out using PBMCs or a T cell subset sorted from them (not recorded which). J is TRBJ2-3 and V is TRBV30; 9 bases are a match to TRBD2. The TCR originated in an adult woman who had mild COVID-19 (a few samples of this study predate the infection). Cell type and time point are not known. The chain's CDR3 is CAWSVVLAGTDTQYF. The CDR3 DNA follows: TGTGCCTGGAGTGTAGTGCTAGCGGGGACAGATACGCAGTATTTT.